A selection of T cell receptor beta chains follows, all from one sample in a study of shared clonotypes between healthy human individuals. Using immunoSEQ multiplex PCR, the repertoire was profiled, and TCRdb retains in-frame clones only, with some absent. The data hold approximately 2.4 million clones, with around 95% observed a single time. Sequenced input: naive CD4+ T cells sorted from blood. These TCRs come from a young man in good health. Each CDR3 is given with its conserved first and last residue. A D gene is named only where the DNA matches it firmly. Clone size is shown for a subset of rows, as once, few, many or a class of expanded clone.

TGTGCCAGCACTGAAGGTGAAGCTTTCTTT	CASTEGEAFF	-	TRBV2	TRBJ1-1	once
TGCGCCAGCAGTGGGGGTTTCCCCAATCAGCCCCAGCATTTT	CASSGGFPNQPQHF	-	TRBV10-1	TRBJ1-5	-
TGCGCCAGCAGCTTGAACACAGGGGGCCCCACTGAAGCTTTCTTT	CASSLNTGGPTEAFF	TRBD1	TRBV5-1	TRBJ1-1	-
TGTGCCGTCGGTAGCGGGGGCGCAGATACGCAGTATTTT	CAVGSGGADTQYF	TRBD2	TRBV30	TRBJ2-3	-
TGTGCCAGCTCACCCAGGGGCAACCACTACGAGCAGTACTTC	CASSPRGNHYEQYF	-	TRBV18	TRBJ2-7	-
TGCGCCAGCAGCCCGACGCGGCTAAACGAGCAGTACTTC	CASSPTRLNEQYF	-	TRBV10-2	TRBJ2-7	-
TGTGCCAGCTCCCAACGTCTAGGTTGGAATGAGCAGTTCTTC	CASSQRLGWNEQFF	-	TRBV25-1	TRBJ2-1	-
TGTGCCAGCAGCGTTTTCAGTTTCAAAGCTTTCTTT	CASSVFSFKAFF	-	TRBV9	TRBJ1-1	-
TGTGCCTGGAGCCTACGGGGGGCAGGTGGCTACACCTTC	CAWSLRGAGGYTF	-	TRBV30	TRBJ1-2	-
TGTGCCAGTATTGGAGGTAGGACAGGGGACAATGAGCAGTTCTTC	CASIGGRTGDNEQFF	TRBD1	TRBV19	TRBJ2-1	-
TGTGCCAGCACCTATGGGACACACAATGAGCAGTTCTTC	CASTYGTHNEQFF	-	TRBV5-6	TRBJ2-1	-
TGTGCCAGCAGTGTCAACCGGGACAGGGGGTATGGCTACACCTTC	CASSVNRDRGYGYTF	TRBD1	TRBV28	TRBJ1-2	-
TGTGCCAGCAGCCCACAGGCGGAAATGACAGATACGCAGTATTTT	CASSPQAEMTDTQYF	-	TRBV7-6	TRBJ2-3	-
TGTGCCAGCAGCGTCACTACAGGGTCCTATAATTCACCCCTCCACTTT	CASSVTTGSYNSPLHF	-	TRBV27	TRBJ1-6	-
TGTGCCAGCACCCTATTAGGGACGGTCAATCAGCCCCAGCATTTT	CASTLLGTVNQPQHF	-	TRBV2	TRBJ1-5	-
TGCGCCAGCAGCTTGGGGGGGAGCAATCAGCCCCAGCATTTT	CASSLGGSNQPQHF	-	TRBV5-1	TRBJ1-5	-
TGTGCCAGCAGCTTTGACAGGGGAAGGCGAGAGACCCAGTACTTC	CASSFDRGRRETQYF	TRBD1	TRBV5-6	TRBJ2-5	-
TGTGCCTGGACACGGGGGTTCTACGAGCAGTACTTC	CAWTRGFYEQYF	-	TRBV30	TRBJ2-7	-
TGTGCCAGCAGCGCCGGGACAGGGACCCTTTCTGGAAACACCATATATTTT	CASSAGTGTLSGNTIYF	TRBD1	TRBV5-6	TRBJ1-3	-
TGTGCCAGCAGCGTAGGGGGACAGGGTAACGGCTACACCTTC	CASSVGGQGNGYTF	TRBD1	TRBV9	TRBJ1-2	few